This TCR beta chain came from a study of blood T cell repertoires in COVID-19. Study background: Acute and convalescent COVID-19 specimens originated in the United States, Italy and Spain. T cells, B-cell-depleted T cells, or PBMCs supplied cDNA or gDNA.

The ends were cut back, 5 bases at V and 6 bases at J, with 16 bases in the middle. Germline V lookup: CDR1 PRHDT, CDR2 FYEKMQ (reference sequence). This CDR3 comprises 14 residues. Authors' analysis steps: Amplification from reference gene primers served as the basis for estimated nucleated cell counts. Clones were sequenced by immunoSEQ multiplex PCR, and TCRdb holds only the in-frame ones, with some missing. The V and J calls and clone size come from that table; D and trimming were worked out from the DNA. Among 280,000 or so clones listed, about 86% were seen once. The chain uses TRBV13 and TRBJ1-2, with a possible D match to TRBD1 (5 bases). What was sequenced was peripheral blood. The receptor was isolated from a woman in her 30s who had recovered from COVID-19. CDR3 in amino acids: CASSPREKGDGYTF. The CDR3 nucleotides are TGTGCCAGCAGCCCCCGGGAGAAAGGGGATGGCTACACCTTC.